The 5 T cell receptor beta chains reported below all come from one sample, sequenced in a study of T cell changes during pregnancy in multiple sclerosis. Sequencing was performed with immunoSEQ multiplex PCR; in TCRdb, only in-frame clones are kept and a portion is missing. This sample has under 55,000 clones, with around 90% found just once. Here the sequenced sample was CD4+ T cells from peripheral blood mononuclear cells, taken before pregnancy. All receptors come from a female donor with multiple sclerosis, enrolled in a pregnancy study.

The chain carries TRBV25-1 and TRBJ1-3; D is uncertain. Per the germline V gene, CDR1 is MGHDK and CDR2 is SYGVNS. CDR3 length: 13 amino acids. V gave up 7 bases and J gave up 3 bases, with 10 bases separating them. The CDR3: CASTGVGGNTIYF. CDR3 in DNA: TGTGCCAGCACCGGGGTTGGTGGAAACACCATATATTTT.

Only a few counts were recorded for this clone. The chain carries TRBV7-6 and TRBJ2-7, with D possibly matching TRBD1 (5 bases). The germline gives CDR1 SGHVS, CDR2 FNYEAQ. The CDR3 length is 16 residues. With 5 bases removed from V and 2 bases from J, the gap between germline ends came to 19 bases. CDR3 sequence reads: CASSPFMGRGAYEQYF. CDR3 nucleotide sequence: TGTGCCAGCAGCCCCTTCATGGGGCGAGGAGCCTACGAGCAGTACTTC.

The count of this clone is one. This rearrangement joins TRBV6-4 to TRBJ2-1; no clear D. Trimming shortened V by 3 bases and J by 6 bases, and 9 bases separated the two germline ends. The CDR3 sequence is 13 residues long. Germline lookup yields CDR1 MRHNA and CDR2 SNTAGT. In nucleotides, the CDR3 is TGTGCCAGCAGTGATAGAGGCGGCAATGAGCAGTTCTTC. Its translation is CASSDRGGNEQFF.

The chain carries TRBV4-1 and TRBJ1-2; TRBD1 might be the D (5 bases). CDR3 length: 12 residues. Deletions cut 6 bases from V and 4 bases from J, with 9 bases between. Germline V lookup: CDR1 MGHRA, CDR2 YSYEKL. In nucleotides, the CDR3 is TGCGCCAGCAGTGGGGGAGGCTATGGCTACACCTTC. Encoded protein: CASSGGGYGYTF.

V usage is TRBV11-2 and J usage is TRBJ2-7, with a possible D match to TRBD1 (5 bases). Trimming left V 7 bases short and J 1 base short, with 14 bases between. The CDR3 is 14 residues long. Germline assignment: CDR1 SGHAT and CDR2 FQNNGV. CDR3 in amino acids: CASMGQGRSYEQYF. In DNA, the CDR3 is TGTGCCAGCATGGGGCAGGGTAGATCCTACGAGCAGTACTTC.